Described below is a single T cell receptor (beta chain) sequence and its context. Original handling: Researchers report that nucleated cell counts were estimated from reference gene primer amplification. Measured with immunoSEQ multiplex PCR; TCRdb has only the in-frame clones, and not every one. For V, J and clone size, that table is used; D and trimming come from the DNA. The table shows around 7,700 clones, with about 91% occurring only once. The data are from a study of blood T cell repertoires in COVID-19. Germline V gives CDR1 LNHDA, CDR2 SQIVND (reference sequence). Deletions cut 9 bases from V and 2 bases from J, with 20 bases between. The CDR3 extends over 16 amino acids.

The sequence derives from a woman aged 45-65 years with active or convalescent COVID-19. The rearrangement uses TRBV19 and TRBJ1-3; maybe TRBD1 (5 bases). The sample comprised peripheral blood. The CDR3 DNA reads as TGTGCCAGCACTGCCACGGCGGGGGGGACTGGAAACACCATATATTTT. Its protein product is CASTATAGGTGNTIYF.